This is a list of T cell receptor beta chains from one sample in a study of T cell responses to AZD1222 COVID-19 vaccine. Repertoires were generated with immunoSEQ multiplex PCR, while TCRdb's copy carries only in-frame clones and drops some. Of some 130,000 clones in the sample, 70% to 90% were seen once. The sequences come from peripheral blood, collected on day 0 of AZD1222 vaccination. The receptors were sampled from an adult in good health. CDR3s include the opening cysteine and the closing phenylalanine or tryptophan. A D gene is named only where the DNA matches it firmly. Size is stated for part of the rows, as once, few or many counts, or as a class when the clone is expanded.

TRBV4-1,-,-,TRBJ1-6,TGCGCCAGCAGCCCCAAGTTGGGTGGGAGCTCCTATAATTCACCCCTCCACTTT,CASSPKLGGSSYNSPLHF
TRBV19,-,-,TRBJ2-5,TGTGCCAGTAGTAGACAGCGGGAGACCCAGTACTTC,CASSRQRETQYF
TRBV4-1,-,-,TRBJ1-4,TGCGCCAGCAGCCAAGTGATAGTAAGTGAAAAACTGTTTTTT,CASSQVIVSEKLFF
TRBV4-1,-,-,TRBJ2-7,TGCGCCAGCAGCCAAGATCGGCGCGCCTCCTACGAGCAGTACTTC,CASSQDRRASYEQYF
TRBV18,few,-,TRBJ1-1,TGTGCCAGCTCACCGGACACTGAAGCTTTCTTT,CASSPDTEAFF
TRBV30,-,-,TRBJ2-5,TGTGCCTGGAGCCCCAGGCGGCTTGAAGAGACCCAGTACTTC,CAWSPRRLEETQYF
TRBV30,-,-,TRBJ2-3,TGTGCCTGGAGTCCCAGGAATACGCAGTATTTT,CAWSPRNTQYF
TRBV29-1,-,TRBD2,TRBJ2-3,TGCAGCGTAACGGGACTAGCGGGGCCCCCTAGCACAGATACGCAGTATTTT,CSVTGLAGPPSTDTQYF
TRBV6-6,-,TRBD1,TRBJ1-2,TGTGCCAGCAGTCCCCAGGACAGGGGAGGTGGCTACACCTTC,CASSPQDRGGGYTF
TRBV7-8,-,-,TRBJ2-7,TGTGCCAGCAGGACCACCGGGACACGAGCCTACGAGCAGTACTTC,CASRTTGTRAYEQYF
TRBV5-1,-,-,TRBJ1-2,TGCGCCAGCAGCTTACAGGGTAGCTATGGCTACACCTTC,CASSLQGSYGYTF
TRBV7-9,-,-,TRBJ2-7,TGTGCCAGCAGCTTAGAGCCGTACGAGCAGTACTTC,CASSLEPYEQYF
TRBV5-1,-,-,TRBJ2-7,TGCGCCAGCAGCTTTGGACAGACACTGACCTACGAGCAGTACTTC,CASSFGQTLTYEQYF
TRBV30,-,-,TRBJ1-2,TGTGCCTGGAGTAAGCCCCGACGATATGGCTACACCTTC,CAWSKPRRYGYTF
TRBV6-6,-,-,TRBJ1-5,TGTGCCAGCAGTTACTCCGTCGGGGCACAATCAAAGCCCCAGCATTTT,CASSYSVGAQSKPQHF
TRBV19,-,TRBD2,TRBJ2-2,TGTGCCAGTAGCCATCTAGCGGGAGGCGGTACCGGGGAGCTGTTTTTT,CASSHLAGGGTGELFF
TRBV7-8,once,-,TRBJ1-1,TGTGCCAGCAGCCTAACAGGGCTGGGAACTGAAGCTTTCTTT,CASSLTGLGTEAFF
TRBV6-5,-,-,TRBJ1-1,TGTGCCAGCAGTTACTCTCGAGGGACCAACACTGAAGCTTTCTTT,CASSYSRGTNTEAFF
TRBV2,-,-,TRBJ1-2,TGTGCCAGCAGTTCCCGGACAGATGGTAATGGCTACACCTTC,CASSSRTDGNGYTF
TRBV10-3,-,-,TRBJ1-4,TGTGCCATCAGTGAGTCTGGAGGGTCTAATGAAAAACTGTTTTTT,CAISESGGSNEKLFF
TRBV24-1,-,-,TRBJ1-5,TGTGCCACCAGTATTGGCCAGACCAATCAGCCCCAGCATTTT,CATSIGQTNQPQHF
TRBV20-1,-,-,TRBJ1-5,TGCAGTGCTATTGAGGGCACTAGCAATCAGCCCCAGCATTTT,CSAIEGTSNQPQHF
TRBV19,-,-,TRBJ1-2,TGTGCCAGTAGTTTTCAATTACCCTATGGCTACACCTTC,CASSFQLPYGYTF
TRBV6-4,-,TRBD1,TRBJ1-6,TGTGCCAGCAGGCGACAGGGTGGGGCTGATTCACCCCTCCACTTT,CASRRQGGADSPLHF
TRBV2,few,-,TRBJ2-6,TGTGCCAGCGCCCGGGCCAACGTCCTGACTTTC,CASARANVLTF
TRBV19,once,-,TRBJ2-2,TGTGCCAGTAGTCGTGCTCGAGGAAACACCGGGGAGCTGTTTTTT,CASSRARGNTGELFF
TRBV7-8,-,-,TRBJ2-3,TGTGCCAGCAGCTTACTCCCAGGGGAAGGGATCACAGATACGCAGTATTTT,CASSLLPGEGITDTQYF
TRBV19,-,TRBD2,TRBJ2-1,TGTGCCAGTAGTATAGACCCCATCGGGAGGACCCACAATGAGCAGTTCTTC,CASSIDPIGRTHNEQFF
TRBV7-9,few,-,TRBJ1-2,TGTGCCAGCAGCTTGGGGACCTATGGCTACACCTTC,CASSLGTYGYTF
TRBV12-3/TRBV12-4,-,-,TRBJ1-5,TGTGCCAGCAGCTCAGGGAACCAGCCCCAGCATTTT,CASSSGNQPQHF
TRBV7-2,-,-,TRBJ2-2,TGTGCCAGCAGCCCGCCGGGACTGCCGTCACCGGTGACCGGGGAGCTGTTTTTT,CASSPPGLPSPVTGELFF